Included here is one TCR beta chain sequence, with context. Some clones are missing from TCRdb's copy, which holds only in-frame ones; the method was immunoSEQ multiplex PCR. The table includes around 81,000 clones, over 75% detected once. The data are from a study of technical replicates of blood from a handful of donors. V gave up 5 bases and J gave up 10 bases; unmatched junction bases: 6. The CDR3 is 12 amino acids. CDR1 SEHNR and CDR2 FQNEAQ come from the germline V gene (reference sequence). This sequence was found in a human donor in good health. Some clones in this sample may be carry-over from other donors' samples. This chain uses TRBV7-9 with TRBJ1-1; 8 bases are shared with TRBD1. The sample comprised PBMCs. CDR3: CASSLGQGRAFF. DNA for the CDR3: TGTGCCAGCAGCCTCGGACAGGGTAGAGCTTTCTTT.